A selection of T cell receptor beta chains follows, all from one sample in a study of regulatory T cells in long-lasting Graves disease. TCRdb ran MiXCR on the multiplex PCR reads and lists one entry per CDR3 protein. The repertoire consists of 500,000 to 700,000 distinct CDR3 sequences, with roughly 15% occurring once and the leading ten covering approximately 20%. This sample also appeared in a second study, on T cells in Graves' hyperthyroidism and ophthalmopathy.

The sequenced sample was peripheral blood mononuclear cells (PBMCs), obtained at new diagnosis, from a patient treated with antithyroid drugs. Every receptor here comes from a woman aged 25 to 39 with Graves disease. Each CDR3 is given with its conserved first and last residue. The order of the fields is J gene, D gene, clone size, V gene, CDR3 protein, CDR3 DNA. D genes are given only for firm matches. The size field is filled for only some rows; it gives once, few, many or a size class.

TRBJ1-1	-	many	TRBV6-1	CASTVWENTEAFF	TGTGCCAGCACGGTTTGGGAGAACACTGAAGCTTTCTTT
TRBJ1-4	-	many	TRBV28	CASRPEVLFTGGAEKLFF	TGTGCCAGCAGGCCAGAAGTCTTATTCACAGGTGGAGCCGAAAAACTGTTTTTT
TRBJ2-1	-	many	TRBV24-1	CATSDYGAGDNEQFF	TGTGCCACCAGTGATTACGGGGCAGGCGACAATGAGCAGTTCTTC
TRBJ2-3	TRBD2	many	TRBV7-3	CASSLSASGADTQYF	TGTGCCAGCTCTTTATCGGCTAGCGGCGCAGATACGCAGTATTTT
TRBJ2-7	-	few	TRBV28	CASSDSWDEQYF	TGTGCCAGCTCAGACAGTTGGGACGAGCAGTACTTC
TRBJ1-5	-	-	TRBV6-4	CASSDSATKKPQHF	TGTGCCAGCAGTGATTCGGCAACCAAAAAGCCCCAGCATTTT
TRBJ2-3	TRBD1	-	TRBV19	CASSGTGPGTDTQYF	TGTGCCAGTAGCGGGACAGGGCCTGGTACAGATACGCAGTATTTT
TRBJ2-3	-	many	TRBV11-1	CASSLEGITQYF	TGTGCCAGCAGCTTAGAGGGTATTACGCAGTATTTT
TRBJ2-5	-	many	TRBV2	CASRELGEETQYF	TGTGCCAGCAGGGAGCTGGGGGAAGAGACCCAGTACTTC
TRBJ2-1	-	-	TRBV28	CASSWVEGRGSFMNEQFF	TGTGCCAGCAGTTGGGTCGAGGGACGGGGTAGTTTTATGAATGAGCAGTTCTTC
TRBJ2-5	TRBD2	many	TRBV9	CASSASGLQETQYF	TGTGCCAGCAGCGCTAGCGGGCTCCAAGAGACCCAGTACTTC
TRBJ2-5	-	-	TRBV18	CASSPAGRLEETQYF	TGTGCCAGCTCACCAGCAGGGAGGCTCGAGGAGACCCAGTACTTC
TRBJ2-7	-	-	TRBV29-1	CSVEGSPTTSGQYF	TGCAGCGTTGAAGGCAGTCCCACTACCTCTGGGCAGTACTTC
TRBJ1-4	-	many	TRBV29-1	CSVAWFGEKLFF	TGCAGCGTTGCATGGTTTGGGGAAAAACTGTTTTTT
TRBJ1-1	-	-	TRBV29-1	CSGGHIQVEAFF	TGCAGCGGCGGTCATATACAGGTTGAAGCTTTCTTT
TRBJ2-7	TRBD2	-	TRBV19	CASSIRREVHEQYF	TGTGCCAGTAGTATAAGGCGGGAGGTCCACGAGCAGTACTTC
TRBJ1-2	TRBD1	many	TRBV12-3/TRBV12-4	CASSLVDRGPLIDGYTF	TGTGCCAGCAGTTTAGTGGACAGGGGCCCATTAATTGACGGCTACACCTTC
TRBJ1-2	TRBD1	many	TRBV27	CASSRDRANYGYTF	TGTGCCAGCAGTAGGGACAGGGCTAACTATGGCTACACCTTC
TRBJ2-5	TRBD2	-	TRBV24-1	CATSDTGGAVYQETQYF	TGTGCCACCAGTGACACCGGGGGGGCGGTTTACCAAGAGACCCAGTACTTC
TRBJ1-5	TRBD1	many	TRBV7-9	CASSPGQANQPQHF	TGTGCCAGCAGCCCGGGACAGGCAAATCAGCCCCAGCATTTT
TRBJ1-1	-	many	TRBV5-5	CASSREFNTEAFF	TGTGCCAGCAGCCGTGAGTTTAACACTGAAGCTTTCTTT
TRBJ2-1	TRBD2	-	TRBV6-2/TRBV6-3	CASTRKREGIYNEQFF	TGTGCCAGCACCCGGAAGCGGGAGGGAATCTACAATGAGCAGTTCTTC
TRBJ2-3	TRBD1	-	TRBV7-6	CASSKGPGTGFGGTDTQYF	TGTGCCAGCAGCAAAGGTCCTGGGACAGGGTTCGGGGGCACAGATACGCAGTATTTT